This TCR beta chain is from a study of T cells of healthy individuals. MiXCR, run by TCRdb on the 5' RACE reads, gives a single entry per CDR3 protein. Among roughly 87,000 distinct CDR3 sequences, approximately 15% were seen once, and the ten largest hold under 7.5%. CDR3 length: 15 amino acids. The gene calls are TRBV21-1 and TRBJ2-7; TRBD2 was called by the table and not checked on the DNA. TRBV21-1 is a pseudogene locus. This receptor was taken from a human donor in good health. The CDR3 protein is CASSSPGAAGPEQYF. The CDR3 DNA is TGTGCCAGCAGCTCCCCAGGGGCTGCGGGACCCGAGCAGTACTTC.